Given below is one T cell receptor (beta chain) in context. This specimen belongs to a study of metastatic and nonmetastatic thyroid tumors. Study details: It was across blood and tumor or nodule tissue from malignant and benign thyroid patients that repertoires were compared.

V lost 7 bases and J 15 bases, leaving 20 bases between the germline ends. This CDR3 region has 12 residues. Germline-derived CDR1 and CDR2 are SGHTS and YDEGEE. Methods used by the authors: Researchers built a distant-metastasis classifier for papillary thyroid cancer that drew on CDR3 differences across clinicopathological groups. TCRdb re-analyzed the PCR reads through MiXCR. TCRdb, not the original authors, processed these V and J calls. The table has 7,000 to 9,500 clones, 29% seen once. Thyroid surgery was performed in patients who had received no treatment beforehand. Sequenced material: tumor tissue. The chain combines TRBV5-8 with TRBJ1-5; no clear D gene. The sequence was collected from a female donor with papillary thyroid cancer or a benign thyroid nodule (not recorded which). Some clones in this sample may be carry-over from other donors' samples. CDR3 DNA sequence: TGTGCCAGCCCATCATTTTGTGGGAGACTGCATTTT. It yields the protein CASPSFCGRLHF.